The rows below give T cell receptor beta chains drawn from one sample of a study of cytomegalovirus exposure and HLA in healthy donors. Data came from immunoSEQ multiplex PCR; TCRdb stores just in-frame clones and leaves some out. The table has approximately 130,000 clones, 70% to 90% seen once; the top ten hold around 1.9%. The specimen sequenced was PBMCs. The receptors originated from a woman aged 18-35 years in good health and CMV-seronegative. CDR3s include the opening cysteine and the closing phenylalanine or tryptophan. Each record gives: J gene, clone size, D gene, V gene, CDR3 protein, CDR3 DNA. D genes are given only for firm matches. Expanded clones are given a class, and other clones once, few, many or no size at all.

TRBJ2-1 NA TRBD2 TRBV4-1 CASSQGVILAGRINEQFF TGCGCCAGCAGCCAAGGGGTTATTTTAGCGGGGAGGATCAATGAGCAGTTCTTC
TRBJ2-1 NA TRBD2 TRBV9 CASSEAGGSTEQFF TGTGCCAGCAGCGAAGCGGGAGGGAGCACTGAGCAGTTCTTC
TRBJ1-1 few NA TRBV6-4 CASSATEGVEAFF TGTGCCAGCAGTGCCACGGAGGGTGTTGAAGCTTTCTTT
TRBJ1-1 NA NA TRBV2 CAIRSSRGMNTEAFF TGTGCCATCAGGAGCTCTAGGGGGATGAACACTGAAGCTTTCTTT
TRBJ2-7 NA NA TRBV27 CASSFGTPHNYEQYF TGTGCCAGCAGTTTTGGGACACCCCATAACTACGAGCAGTACTTC
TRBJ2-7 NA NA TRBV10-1 CASSEYRRRSYEQYF TGCGCCAGCAGTGAGTACAGGCGCCGCTCCTACGAGCAGTACTTC
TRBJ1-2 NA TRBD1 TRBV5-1 CASSLGITGDYGYTF TGCGCCAGCAGCTTGGGAATTACAGGGGACTATGGCTACACCTTC
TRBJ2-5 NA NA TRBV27 CASSPLGADQETQYF TGTGCCAGCAGTCCTCTGGGAGCGGACCAAGAGACCCAGTACTTC
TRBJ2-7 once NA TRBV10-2 CASSEGSSYEQYF TGCGCCAGCAGTGAGGGCAGCTCCTACGAGCAGTACTTC
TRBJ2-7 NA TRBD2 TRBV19 CASTSGRGYEQYF TGTGCCAGTACCAGCGGGAGGGGTTACGAGCAGTACTTC
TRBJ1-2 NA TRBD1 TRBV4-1 CASSPSGQGVGYGYTF TGCGCCAGCAGCCCGAGCGGACAGGGGGTCGGCTATGGCTACACCTTC
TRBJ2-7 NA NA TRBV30 CAWTQGYEVRRQYF TGTGCCTGGACACAGGGTTACGAGGTGAGAAGACAGTACTTC
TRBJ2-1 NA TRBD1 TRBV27 CASSLSVNRGGTGIYNEQFF TGTGCCAGCAGTTTATCTGTAAATCGAGGGGGGACAGGAATTTACAATGAGCAGTTCTTC
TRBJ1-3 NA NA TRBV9 CASSVAQGGNTIYF TGTGCCAGCAGCGTAGCGCAGGGAGGAAACACCATATATTTT
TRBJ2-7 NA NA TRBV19 CASSITLSGHEQYF TGTGCCAGTAGTATCACCCTCTCGGGTCACGAGCAGTACTTC
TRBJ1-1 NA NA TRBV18 CASSPPNRDPNTEAFF TGTGCCAGCTCACCACCGAACAGGGACCCTAACACTGAAGCTTTCTTT
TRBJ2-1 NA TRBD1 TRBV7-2 CASSLGDRPYNEQFF TGTGCCAGCAGCCTAGGGGACAGACCCTACAATGAGCAGTTCTTC
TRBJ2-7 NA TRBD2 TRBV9 CASSPGTSGRTYEQYF TGTGCCAGCAGCCCCGGGACTAGCGGGAGGACCTACGAGCAGTACTTC
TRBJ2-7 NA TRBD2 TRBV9 CASSPYSSGTYEQYF TGTGCCAGCAGCCCCTACTCCAGCGGGACCTACGAGCAGTACTTC
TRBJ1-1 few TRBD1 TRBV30 CAWRDTGVSSAEAFF TGTGCCTGGAGAGATACAGGGGTAAGTTCTGCTGAAGCTTTCTTT
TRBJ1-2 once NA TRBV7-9 CASSLNSGGYGYTF TGTGCCAGCAGCTTAAATTCCGGGGGCTATGGCTACACCTTC
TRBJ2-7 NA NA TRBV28 CASTDYYEQYF TGTGCCAGCACGGACTACTACGAGCAGTACTTC
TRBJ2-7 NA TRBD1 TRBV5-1 CASSPGQPYEQYF TGCGCCAGCAGCCCGGGACAGCCCTACGAGCAGTACTTC
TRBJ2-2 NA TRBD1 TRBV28 CASSLTGANTGELFF TGTGCCAGCAGTTTAACAGGGGCGAACACCGGGGAGCTGTTTTTT
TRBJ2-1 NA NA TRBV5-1 CASSLAWLAYNEQFF TGCGCCAGCAGCTTGGCCTGGCTAGCGTACAATGAGCAGTTCTTC
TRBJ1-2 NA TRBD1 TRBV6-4 CASSVRQGASYGYTF TGTGCCAGCAGTGTTCGACAGGGAGCGTCCTATGGCTACACCTTC
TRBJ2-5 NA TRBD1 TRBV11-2 CASSSDRGETQYF TGTGCCAGCAGCTCGGACAGGGGGGAGACCCAGTACTTC
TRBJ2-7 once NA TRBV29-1 CSVEVVGDEQYF TGCAGCGTTGAAGTAGTAGGGGACGAGCAGTACTTC
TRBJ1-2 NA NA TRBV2 CASSEGLGYRSYGYTF TGTGCCAGCAGTGAAGGCCTTGGATATCGGAGCTATGGCTACACCTTC
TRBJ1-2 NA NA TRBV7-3 CASSGGASYGYTF TGTGCCAGCAGCGGAGGGGCCTCCTATGGCTACACCTTC
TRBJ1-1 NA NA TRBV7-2 CASSKRTGNTEAFF TGTGCCAGCAGCAAGCGTACAGGGAACACTGAAGCTTTCTTT
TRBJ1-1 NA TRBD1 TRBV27 CASSDRGNTEAFF TGTGCCAGCAGCGACAGGGGGAACACTGAAGCTTTCTTT
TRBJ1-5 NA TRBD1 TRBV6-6 CASSYLTGSNQPQHF TGTGCCAGCAGTTACCTGACAGGGTCCAATCAGCCCCAGCATTTT
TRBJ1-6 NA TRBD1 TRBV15 CATGDRYNNSPLHF TGTGCCACCGGGGACAGGTACAATAATTCACCCCTCCACTTT
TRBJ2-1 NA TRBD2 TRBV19 CASSIDLWGAGGPAPYNEQFF TGTGCCAGTAGTATAGATCTATGGGGAGCGGGAGGGCCAGCCCCCTACAATGAGCAGTTCTTC
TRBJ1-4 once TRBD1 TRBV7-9 CASSKTTGVSEKLFF TGTGCCAGCAGCAAAACGACAGGGGTGTCCGAAAAACTGTTTTTT
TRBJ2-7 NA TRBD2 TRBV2 CASSEELAGATGLEQYF TGTGCCAGCAGTGAAGAGCTAGCGGGAGCAACCGGTCTCGAGCAGTACTTC
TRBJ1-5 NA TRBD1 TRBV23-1 CASSQFTKDRGREPQHF TGCGCCAGCAGTCAATTCACTAAAGACAGGGGGCGTGAGCCCCAGCATTTT
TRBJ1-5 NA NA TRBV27 CASSPSEWYGNQPQHF TGTGCCAGCAGTCCATCTGAGTGGTATGGCAATCAGCCCCAGCATTTT
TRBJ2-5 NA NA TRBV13 CASSIRALGEVQYF TGTGCCAGCAGCATCCGGGCCCTAGGGGAGGTTCAGTACTTC
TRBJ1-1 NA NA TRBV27 CASSYRAQGTEAFF TGTGCCAGCAGTTACCGGGCGCAGGGCACTGAAGCTTTCTTT
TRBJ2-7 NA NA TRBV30 CAWSAAQGGEQYF TGTGCCTGGAGTGCCGCGCAGGGAGGTGAGCAGTACTTC
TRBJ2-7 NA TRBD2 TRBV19 CASSMGGNEQYF TGTGCCAGTAGTATGGGAGGGAACGAGCAGTACTTC
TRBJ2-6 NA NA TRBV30 CAWSYWGGNSGANVLTF TGTGCCTGGAGTTATTGGGGAGGAAACTCTGGGGCCAACGTCCTGACTTTC
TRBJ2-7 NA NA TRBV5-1 CASSPGTPLGEQYF TGCGCCAGCAGCCCTGGGACACCTCTTGGCGAGCAGTACTTC
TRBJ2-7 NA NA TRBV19 CASMADSYEQYF TGTGCCAGTATGGCGGACTCCTACGAGCAGTACTTC
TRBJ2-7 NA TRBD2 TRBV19 CASSIESGGRYEQYF TGTGCCAGTAGTATAGAATCGGGGGGACGCTACGAGCAGTACTTC
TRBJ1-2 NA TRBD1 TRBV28 CASTKRGQGHYGYTF TGTGCCAGCACCAAGAGGGGACAGGGGCACTATGGCTACACCTTC
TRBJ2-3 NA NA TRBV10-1 CASRPRDTDTQYF TGCGCCAGCAGGCCCCGGGACACGGATACGCAGTATTTT
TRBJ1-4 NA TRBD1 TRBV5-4 CASSLAGGRSEKLFF TGTGCCAGCAGCTTGGCAGGGGGCCGGAGTGAAAAACTGTTTTTT
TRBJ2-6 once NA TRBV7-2 CASSSGAGANVLTF TGTGCCAGCAGCTCAGGGGCTGGGGCCAACGTCCTGACTTTC
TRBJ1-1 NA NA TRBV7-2 CASSLAPQNTEAFF TGTGCCAGCAGCTTAGCCCCACAGAACACTGAAGCTTTCTTT
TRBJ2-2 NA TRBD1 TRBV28 CASSEQGGNTGELFF TGTGCCAGCAGTGAACAGGGGGGCAACACCGGGGAGCTGTTTTTT